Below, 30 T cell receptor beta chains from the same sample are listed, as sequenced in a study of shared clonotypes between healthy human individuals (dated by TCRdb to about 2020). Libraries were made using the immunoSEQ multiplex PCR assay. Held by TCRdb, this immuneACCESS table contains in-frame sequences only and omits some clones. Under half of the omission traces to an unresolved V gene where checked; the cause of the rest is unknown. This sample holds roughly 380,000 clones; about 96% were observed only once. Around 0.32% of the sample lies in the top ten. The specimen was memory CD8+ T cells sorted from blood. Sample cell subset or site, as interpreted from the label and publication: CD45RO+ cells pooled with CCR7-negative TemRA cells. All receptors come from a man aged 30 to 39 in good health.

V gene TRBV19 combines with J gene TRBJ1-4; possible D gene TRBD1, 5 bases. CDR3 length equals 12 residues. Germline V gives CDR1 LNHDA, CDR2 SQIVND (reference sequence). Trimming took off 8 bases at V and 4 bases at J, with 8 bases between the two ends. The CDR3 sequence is CASGTGNEKLFF. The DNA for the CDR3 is TGTGCCAGTGGGACGGGTAATGAAAAACTGTTTTTT.

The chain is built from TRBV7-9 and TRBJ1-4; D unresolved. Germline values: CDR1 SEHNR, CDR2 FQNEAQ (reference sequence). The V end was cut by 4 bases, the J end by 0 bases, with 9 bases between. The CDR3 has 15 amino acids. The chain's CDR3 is CASSYPGPTNEKLFF. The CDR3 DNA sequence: TGTGCCAGCAGCTACCCGGGCCCAACTAATGAAAAACTGTTTTTT.

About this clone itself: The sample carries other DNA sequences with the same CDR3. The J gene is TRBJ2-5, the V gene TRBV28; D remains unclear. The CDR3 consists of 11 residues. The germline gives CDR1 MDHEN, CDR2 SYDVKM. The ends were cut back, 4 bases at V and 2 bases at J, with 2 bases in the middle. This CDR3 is CASSSQETQYF. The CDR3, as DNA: TGTGCCAGCAGTTCTCAAGAGACCCAGTACTTC.

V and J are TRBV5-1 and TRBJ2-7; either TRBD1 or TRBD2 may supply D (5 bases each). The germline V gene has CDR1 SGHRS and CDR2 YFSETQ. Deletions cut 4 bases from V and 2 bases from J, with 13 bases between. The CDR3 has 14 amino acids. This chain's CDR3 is CASSPPGRPYEQYF. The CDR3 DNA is TGCGCCAGCAGCCCACCGGGACGGCCCTACGAGCAGTACTTC.

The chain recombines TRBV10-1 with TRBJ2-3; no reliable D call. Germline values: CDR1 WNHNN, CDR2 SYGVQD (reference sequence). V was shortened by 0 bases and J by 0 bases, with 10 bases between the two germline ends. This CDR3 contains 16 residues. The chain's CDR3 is CASSESFPASTDTQYF. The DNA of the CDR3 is TGCGCCAGCAGTGAGTCTTTCCCAGCGAGCACAGATACGCAGTATTTT.

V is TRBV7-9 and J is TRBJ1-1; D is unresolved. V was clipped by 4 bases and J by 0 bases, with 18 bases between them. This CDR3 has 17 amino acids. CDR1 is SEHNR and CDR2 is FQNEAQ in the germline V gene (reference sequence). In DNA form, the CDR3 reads TGTGCCAGCAGCTCGCGGTACCACACGGGTTTGAACACTGAAGCTTTCTTT. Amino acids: CASSSRYHTGLNTEAFF.

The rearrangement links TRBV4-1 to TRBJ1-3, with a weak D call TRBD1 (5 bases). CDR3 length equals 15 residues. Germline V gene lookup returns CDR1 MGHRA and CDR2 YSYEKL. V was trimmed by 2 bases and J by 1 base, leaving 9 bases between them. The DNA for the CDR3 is TGCGCCAGCAGCCAAACAGGAGCTTCTGGAAACACCATATATTTT. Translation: CASSQTGASGNTIYF.

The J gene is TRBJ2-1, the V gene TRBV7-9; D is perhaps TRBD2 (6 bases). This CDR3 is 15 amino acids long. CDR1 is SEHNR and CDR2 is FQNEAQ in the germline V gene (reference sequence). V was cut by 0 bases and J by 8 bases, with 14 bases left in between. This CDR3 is CASSLALRRADEQFF. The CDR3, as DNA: TGTGCCAGCAGCTTAGCCTTGCGGAGGGCCGATGAGCAGTTCTTC.

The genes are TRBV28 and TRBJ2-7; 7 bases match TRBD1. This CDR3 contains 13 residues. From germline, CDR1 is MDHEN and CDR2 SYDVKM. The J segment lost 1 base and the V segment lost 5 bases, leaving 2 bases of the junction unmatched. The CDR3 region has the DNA TGTGCCAGCAGTCGACAGGGATCCTACGAGCAGTACTTC. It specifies CASSRQGSYEQYF.

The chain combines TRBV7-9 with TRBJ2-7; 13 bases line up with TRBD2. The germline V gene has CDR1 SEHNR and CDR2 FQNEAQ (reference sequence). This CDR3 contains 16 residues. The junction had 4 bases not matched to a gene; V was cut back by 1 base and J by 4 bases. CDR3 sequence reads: CASSLGLAGGLYEQYF. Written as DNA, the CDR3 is TGTGCCAGCAGCTTAGGACTAGCGGGAGGTCTATACGAGCAGTACTTC.

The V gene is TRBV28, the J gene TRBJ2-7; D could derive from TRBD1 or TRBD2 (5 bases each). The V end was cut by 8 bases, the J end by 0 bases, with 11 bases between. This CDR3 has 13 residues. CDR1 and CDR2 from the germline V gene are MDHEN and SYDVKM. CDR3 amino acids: CASGTASSYEQYF. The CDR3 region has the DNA TGTGCCAGCGGGACGGCGAGCTCCTACGAGCAGTACTTC.

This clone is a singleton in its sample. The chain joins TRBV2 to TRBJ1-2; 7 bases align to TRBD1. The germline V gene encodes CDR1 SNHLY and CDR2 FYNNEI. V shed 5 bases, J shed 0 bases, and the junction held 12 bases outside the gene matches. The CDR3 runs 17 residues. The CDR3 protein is CASSLHGTALANYGYTF. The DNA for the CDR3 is TGTGCCAGCAGTCTCCACGGGACAGCCTTAGCTAACTATGGCTACACCTTC.

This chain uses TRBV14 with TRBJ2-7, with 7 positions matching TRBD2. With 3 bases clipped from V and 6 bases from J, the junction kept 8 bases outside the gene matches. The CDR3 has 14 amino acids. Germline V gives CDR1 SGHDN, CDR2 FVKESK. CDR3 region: CASSQNIREGEQYF. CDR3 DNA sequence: TGTGCCAGCAGCCAGAACATCAGGGAGGGCGAGCAGTACTTC.

CDR3 in DNA: TGTGCCAGCAGCCCCCCGCACACCGGGGAGCTGTTTTTT. Translated: CASSPPHTGELFF. This chain connects TRBV7-9 to TRBJ2-2; no clear D gene. The germline V gene encodes CDR1 SEHNR and CDR2 FQNEAQ (reference sequence). CDR3 size: 13 residues. Trimming stripped 5 bases from V and 3 bases from J, with 7 bases between.

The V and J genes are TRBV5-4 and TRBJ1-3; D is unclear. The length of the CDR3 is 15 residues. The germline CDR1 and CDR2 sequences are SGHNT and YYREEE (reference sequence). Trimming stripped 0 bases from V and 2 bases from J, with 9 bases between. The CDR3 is CASSLEQYPGNTIYF. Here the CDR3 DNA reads TGTGCCAGCAGCTTGGAACAGTATCCTGGAAACACCATATATTTT.

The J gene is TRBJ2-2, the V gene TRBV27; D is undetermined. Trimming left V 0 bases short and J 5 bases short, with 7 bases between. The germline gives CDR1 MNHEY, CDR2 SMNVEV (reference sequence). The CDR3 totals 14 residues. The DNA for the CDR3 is TGTGCCAGCAGTTTATCGATTAAGACCGGGGAGCTGTTTTTT. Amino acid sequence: CASSLSIKTGELFF.

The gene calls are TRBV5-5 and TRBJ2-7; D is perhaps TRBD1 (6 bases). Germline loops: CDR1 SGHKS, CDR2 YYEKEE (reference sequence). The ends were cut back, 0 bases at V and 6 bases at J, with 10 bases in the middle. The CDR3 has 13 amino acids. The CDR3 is CASSLGGRFEQYF. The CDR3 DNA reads TGTGCCAGCAGCTTGGGGGGGCGCTTCGAGCAGTACTTC.

The CDR3 reads CASSLMEAYGYTF. The CDR3 coding sequence is TGTGCCAGCAGTCTGATGGAGGCCTATGGCTACACCTTC. The rearrangement uses TRBV28 and TRBJ1-2, with D uncertain. The CDR3 loop spans 13 amino acids. CDR1 and CDR2 from the germline V gene are MDHEN and SYDVKM. The germline V and J ends were trimmed by 5 bases and 4 bases, with 11 bases remaining between them.

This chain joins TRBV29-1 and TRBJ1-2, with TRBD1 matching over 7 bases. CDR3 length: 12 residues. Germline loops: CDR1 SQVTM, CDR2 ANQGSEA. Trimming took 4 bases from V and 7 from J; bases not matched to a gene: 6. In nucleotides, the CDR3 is TGCAGCGTTGTTGAGGGGGCAAGTGGCTACACCTTC. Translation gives CSVVEGASGYTF.

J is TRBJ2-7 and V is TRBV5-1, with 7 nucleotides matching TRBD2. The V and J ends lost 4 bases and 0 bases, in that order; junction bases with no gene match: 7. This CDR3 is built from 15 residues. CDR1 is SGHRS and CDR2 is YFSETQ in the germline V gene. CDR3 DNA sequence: TGCGCCAGCAGCCCGACGGGAGGAGTCTCCTACGAGCAGTACTTC. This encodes CASSPTGGVSYEQYF.

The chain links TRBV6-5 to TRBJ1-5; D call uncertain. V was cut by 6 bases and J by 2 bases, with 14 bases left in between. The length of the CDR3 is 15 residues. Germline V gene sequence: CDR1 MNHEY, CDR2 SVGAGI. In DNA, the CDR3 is TGTGCCAGCAGCGAGACCGGGGTCGGCAATCAGCCCCAGCATTTT. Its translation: CASSETGVGNQPQHF.

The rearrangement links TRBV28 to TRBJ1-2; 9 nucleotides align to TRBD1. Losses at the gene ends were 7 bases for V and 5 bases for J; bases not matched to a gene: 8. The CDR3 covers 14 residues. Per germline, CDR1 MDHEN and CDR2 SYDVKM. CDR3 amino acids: CASTWGTGSYGYTF. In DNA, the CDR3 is TGTGCCAGCACCTGGGGGACAGGGAGTTATGGCTACACCTTC.

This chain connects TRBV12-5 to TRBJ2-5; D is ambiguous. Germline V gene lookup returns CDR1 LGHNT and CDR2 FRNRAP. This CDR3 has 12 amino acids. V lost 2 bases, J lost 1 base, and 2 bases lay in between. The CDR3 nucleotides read TGTGCTAGTGGTTTGAGCCAAGAGACCCAGTACTTC. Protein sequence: CASGLSQETQYF. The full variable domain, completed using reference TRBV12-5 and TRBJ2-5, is DARVTQTPRHKVTEMGQEVTMRCQPILGHNTVFWYRQTMMQGLELLAYFRNRAPLDDSGMPKDRFSAEMPDATLATLKIQPSEPRDSAVYFCASGLSQETQYFGPGTRLLVL.

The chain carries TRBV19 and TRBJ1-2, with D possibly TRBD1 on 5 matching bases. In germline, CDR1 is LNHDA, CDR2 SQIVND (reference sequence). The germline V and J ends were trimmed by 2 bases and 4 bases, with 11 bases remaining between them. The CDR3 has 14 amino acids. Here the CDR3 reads CASSIPWDGYGYTF. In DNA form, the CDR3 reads TGTGCCAGTAGTATACCCTGGGACGGCTATGGCTACACCTTC.

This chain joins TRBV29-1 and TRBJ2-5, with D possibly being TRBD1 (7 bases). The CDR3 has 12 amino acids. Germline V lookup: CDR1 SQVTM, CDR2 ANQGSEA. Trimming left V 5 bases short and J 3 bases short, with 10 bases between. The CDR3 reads CSVSRGEETQYF. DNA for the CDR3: TGCAGCGTTAGCAGGGGGGAAGAGACCCAGTACTTC.

For the CDR3, the DNA is TGTGCCAGCAGCCCCGGACAGATTCAAGACACCATATATTTT. It encodes CASSPGQIQDTIYF. The rearrangement joins TRBV6-6 to TRBJ1-3; D may be TRBD1 (6 bases). V was cut by 6 bases and J by 8 bases, with 17 bases left in between. The germline V gene encodes CDR1 MNHNY and CDR2 SVGAGI (reference sequence). CDR3 length: 14 residues.

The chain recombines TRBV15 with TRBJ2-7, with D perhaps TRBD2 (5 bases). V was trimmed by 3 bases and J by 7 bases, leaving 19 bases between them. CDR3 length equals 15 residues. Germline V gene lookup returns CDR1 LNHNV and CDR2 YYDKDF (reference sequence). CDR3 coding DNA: TGTGCCACCAGCAGCGAGGGCCGGGGTCCGGGGGAGCAGTACTTC. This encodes CATSSEGRGPGEQYF.

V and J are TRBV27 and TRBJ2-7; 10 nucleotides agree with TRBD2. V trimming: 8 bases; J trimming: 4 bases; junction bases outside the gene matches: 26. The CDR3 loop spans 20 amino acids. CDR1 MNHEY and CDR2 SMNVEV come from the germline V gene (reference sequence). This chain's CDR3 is CASGHHNRRAAGGILYEQYF. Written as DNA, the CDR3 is TGTGCCAGCGGACACCACAATCGGCGTGCAGCGGGAGGGATTCTATACGAGCAGTACTTC.

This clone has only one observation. CDR3 residues: CASSLIVVGTSTDTQYF. CDR3 bases: TGCGCCAGCAGCTTAATTGTAGTGGGGACTAGCACAGATACGCAGTATTTT. The rearrangement links TRBV5-1 to TRBJ2-3; D might be TRBD2 (6 bases). The CDR3 contains 17 residues. Germline-derived CDR1 and CDR2 are SGHRS and YFSETQ. Between the trimmed V and J ends, which lost 2 bases and 0 bases, there was a span of 16 bases.

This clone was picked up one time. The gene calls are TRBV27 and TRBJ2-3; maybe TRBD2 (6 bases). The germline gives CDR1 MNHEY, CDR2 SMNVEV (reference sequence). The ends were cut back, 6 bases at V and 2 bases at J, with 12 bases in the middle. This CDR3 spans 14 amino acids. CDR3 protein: CASSRLEVTDTQYF. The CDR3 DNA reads TGTGCCAGCAGCCGACTAGAAGTCACAGATACGCAGTATTTT.